The next 28 T cell receptor beta chains were all read from a single sample in a study of control samples from healthy donors and cancer patients. Profiled with immunoSEQ multiplex PCR; TCRdb holds only in-frame clones, not every one. The data hold over 150,000 clones, with approximately 92% observed a single time. Sequenced sample: blood. All receptors come from a man between 18 and 29 years old in good health.

The chain combines TRBV24-1 with TRBJ1-2; no clear D. This CDR3 has 13 residues. The germline CDR1 and CDR2 sequences are KGHDR and SFDVKD. V gave up 4 bases and J gave up 6 bases, with 11 bases separating them. CDR3 loop: CATSDGSMNGYTF. As DNA, the CDR3 is TGTGCCACCAGTGACGGTTCTATGAATGGCTACACCTTC.

The J gene is TRBJ2-1, the V gene TRBV7-9; D assignment may be TRBD1 or TRBD2 (5 bases each). The CDR3 has 16 residues. Trimming removed 2 bases from V and 8 bases from J, with 19 bases in between. The germline V gene encodes CDR1 SEHNR and CDR2 FQNEAQ (reference sequence). CDR3 bases: TGTGCCAGCAGCTTATTCCGTCAGGGCTCGAGGGATGAGCAGTTCTTC. Translated, it gives CASSLFRQGSRDEQFF. Looking up the rest from reference TRBV7-9 and TRBJ2-1 gives the full variable domain: DTGVSQNPRHKITKRGQNVTFRCDPISEHNRLYWYRQTLGQGPEFLTYFQNEAQLEKSRLLSDRFSAERPKGSFSTLEIQRTEQGDSAMYLCASSLFRQGSRDEQFFGPGTRLTVL.

The CDR3 nucleotides read TGTGCCAGCAGTTCTACATATATTACAGGGGGCGGGCACACTGAAGCTTTCTTT. Its translation: CASSSTYITGGGHTEAFF. This chain links TRBV2 with TRBJ1-1, with TRBD1 matching over 9 bases. The CDR3 totals 18 residues. Trimming took 5 bases from V and 3 from J; bases not matched to a gene: 16. Germline V gene sequence: CDR1 SNHLY, CDR2 FYNNEI.

V and J are TRBV18 and TRBJ1-5, with unresolved D. V was shortened by 8 bases and J by 3 bases, with 17 bases between the two germline ends. Germline values: CDR1 KGHSH, CDR2 LQKENI. This CDR3 is 15 amino acids long. Here the CDR3 DNA reads TGTGCCAGCACCACTAGCGCGTCTGTCAATCAGCCCCAGCATTTT. Amino acids: CASTTSASVNQPQHF.

This chain uses TRBV19 with TRBJ2-2; D is possibly TRBD1 (6 bases). The CDR3 has 17 amino acids. CDR1 LNHDA and CDR2 SQIVND come from the germline V gene (reference sequence). V shed 4 bases and J shed 0 bases, with 15 bases lying between them. The CDR3 nucleotides read TGTGCCAGTAGTAGCAGTCATAGGACAGCGAACACCGGGGAGCTGTTTTTT. Encoded protein: CASSSSHRTANTGELFF.

The chain joins TRBV9 to TRBJ2-1; D may be TRBD1 or TRBD2 (6 bases each). CDR3 size: 15 residues. Trimming left V 0 bases short and J 9 bases short, with 16 bases between. Germline values: CDR1 SGDLS, CDR2 YYNGEE. CDR3 in amino acids: CASSVGGGPYVEQFF. In nucleotides, the CDR3 is TGTGCCAGCAGCGTAGGTGGGGGGCCTTATGTTGAGCAGTTCTTC.

The chain is built from TRBV11-2 and TRBJ1-6; no clear D. This CDR3 is 15 amino acids long. Trimming removed 2 bases at V and 8 bases at J, with 13 bases between. Looked up from germline, CDR1 is SGHAT and CDR2 is FQNNGV. The CDR3 here is CASSLSLLSYSPLHF. The CDR3 nucleotides are TGTGCCAGCAGCTTAAGTCTACTGTCTTATTCACCCCTCCACTTT.

Here the CDR3 DNA reads TGTGCCAGCAGCCTCGGACACGAAGTCGCTGAAGCTTTCTTT. Its translation: CASSLGHEVAEAFF. The V and J genes are TRBV9 and TRBJ1-1; possibly TRBD1 for D (5 bases). Per germline, CDR1 SGDLS and CDR2 YYNGEE. The CDR3 runs 14 residues. V lost 4 bases and J 6 bases, leaving 16 bases between the germline ends.

The chain employs TRBV5-6 and TRBJ1-2, with TRBD1 as a possible D gene (5 bases). CDR1 and CDR2 (germline): SGHDT, YYEEEE. The CDR3 runs to 16 residues. V lost 0 bases to trimming and J lost 7 bases, with 19 bases between them. In DNA, the CDR3 is TGTGCCAGCAGCTTGGCTCGCCAGGGTTGGTCGGCTGGCTACACCTTC. As protein: CASSLARQGWSAGYTF.

The J gene is TRBJ2-3, the V gene TRBV7-3; D possibly uses TRBD1 or TRBD2 (6 bases each). In germline, CDR1 is SGHTA, CDR2 FQGTGA. The V end lost 1 base, the J end lost 5 bases, and 13 bases lay between the germline ends. The CDR3 extends over 15 amino acids. The CDR3 spells CASSLMRGEQDTQYF. Written as DNA, the CDR3 is TGTGCCAGCAGCTTAATGAGGGGGGAGCAAGATACGCAGTATTTT.

A word on this clone: Other DNA sequences of this sample code for an identical CDR3. V usage is TRBV5-1 and J usage is TRBJ2-1, with 8 bases aligning to TRBD2. CDR3 length: 16 amino acids. V shed 0 bases and J 1 base; nucleotides not matched to a gene: 3. CDR1 SGHRS and CDR2 YFSETQ come from the germline V gene. The CDR3 DNA sequence: TGCGCCAGCAGCTTGGGCGGGGGGAATTCCTACAATGAGCAGTTCTTC. Translating gives CASSLGGGNSYNEQFF.

The J gene is TRBJ2-1, the V gene TRBV5-1; D is perhaps TRBD1 or TRBD2 (5 bases each). Trimming removed 4 bases from V and 4 bases from J, with 18 bases in between. The germline V gene has CDR1 SGHRS and CDR2 YFSETQ. The CDR3 totals 16 residues. The CDR3 DNA follows: TGCGCCAGCAGCGATTTAACAGGAGGAGGTTACAATGAGCAGTTCTTC. It specifies CASSDLTGGGYNEQFF.

The V and J genes are TRBV12-1 and TRBJ1-2. TRBV12-1 is deemed a pseudogene. The CDR3 length is 12 residues. The CDR3 sequence is CASSSDRGGYTF. The CDR3 DNA reads as TGTGCCAGCAGCTCTGACAGAGGGGGCTACACCTTC.

A single count supports this clone. This chain connects TRBV27 to TRBJ1-4; TRBD1 might be the D (5 bases). Germline V gene lookup returns CDR1 MNHEY and CDR2 SMNVEV (reference sequence). CDR3 length: 16 residues. The germline V and J ends were trimmed by 2 bases and 8 bases, with 18 bases remaining between them. CDR3 nucleotides: TGTGCCAGCAGTTTAGGGGCCCGGGGCAGGAGGGAAAAACTGTTTTTT. It is translated as CASSLGARGRREKLFF.

This clone was seen once. The chain joins TRBV7-9 to TRBJ1-3, with D possibly being TRBD1 (5 bases). The CDR3 is made up of 16 amino acids. V lost 0 bases to trimming and J lost 0 bases, with 9 bases between them. Germline V gene lookup returns CDR1 SEHNR and CDR2 FQNEAQ (reference sequence). The CDR3 nucleotides are TGTGCCAGCAGCTTAGCTGCAGGGTACTCTGGAAACACCATATATTTT. It yields the protein CASSLAAGYSGNTIYF.

This clone was seen a few times. V usage is TRBV18 and J usage is TRBJ1-1; the match to TRBD1 covers 7 bases. The CDR3 is made up of 13 amino acids. Germline lookup yields CDR1 KGHSH and CDR2 LQKENI. V lost 4 bases to trimming and J lost 5 bases; unmatched junction nucleotides: 4. CDR3 amino acids: CASSQGALTEAFF. CDR3 coding DNA: TGTGCCAGCTCACAGGGGGCACTGACTGAAGCTTTCTTT.

The CDR3 region has the DNA TGTGCCAGCAGCCGGGGACAGGAACTTAGCAATCAGCCCCAGCATTTT. Its protein is CASSRGQELSNQPQHF. The chain joins TRBV2 to TRBJ1-5, with 8 positions matching TRBD1. Looked up from germline, CDR1 is SNHLY and CDR2 is FYNNEI. The CDR3 has 16 amino acids. Trimming took 6 bases from V and 0 from J; bases not matched to a gene: 7.

The rearrangement links TRBV5-1 to TRBJ1-6; 8 positions agree with TRBD1. V shed 6 bases and J 0 bases; nucleotides not matched to a gene: 2. In germline, CDR1 is SGHRS, CDR2 YFSETQ. The CDR3 extends over 15 amino acids. As DNA, the CDR3 is TGCGCCAGCACAGGGGGCAGCTCCTATAATTCACCCCTCCACTTT. It yields the protein CASTGGSSYNSPLHF.

This chain joins TRBV5-1 and TRBJ2-5; D is uncertain. CDR1 SGHRS and CDR2 YFSETQ come from the germline V gene. This CDR3 has 14 residues. With 6 bases removed from V and 5 bases from J, the gap between germline ends came to 17 bases. The CDR3 region has the DNA TGCGCCAGCACCGACCCCCGGAAGCACGAGACCCAGTACTTC. The encoded protein is CASTDPRKHETQYF.

J is TRBJ1-6 and V is TRBV14; tentatively, D is TRBD1 (5 bases). The V end was cut by 1 base, the J end by 9 bases, with 13 bases between. Germline assignment: CDR1 SGHDN and CDR2 FVKESK. The CDR3 sequence is 15 residues long. DNA of the CDR3: TGTGCCAGCAGCCAAGTAGGCAGGGCCGGTTCACCCCTCCACTTT. Amino acids: CASSQVGRAGSPLHF.

This chain connects TRBV18 to TRBJ2-2; no reliable D call. This CDR3 has 13 residues. Between the trimmed V and J ends, which lost 4 bases and 1 base, there was a span of 4 bases. Germline V gene lookup returns CDR1 KGHSH and CDR2 LQKENI. The CDR3 DNA follows: TGTGCCAGCTCACTTAAGAACACCGGGGAGCTGTTTTTT. Amino acid sequence: CASSLKNTGELFF. Based on the CDR3 plus reference TRBV18 and TRBJ2-2, the full variable domain is NAGVMQNPRHLVRRRGQEARLRCSPMKGHSHVYWYRQLPEEGLKFMVYLQKENIIDESGMPKERFSAEFPKEGPSILRIQQVVRGDSAAYFCASSLKNTGELFFGEGSRLTVL.

V and J are TRBV24-1 and TRBJ2-7, with a possible D match to TRBD1 (5 bases). CDR1 and CDR2 (germline): KGHDR, SFDVKD. V lost 4 bases and J 3 bases, leaving 12 bases between the germline ends. This CDR3 comprises 14 residues. CDR3 coding DNA: TGTGCCACCAGTGACTACAAAGACAGCTACGAGCAGTACTTC. Its protein is CATSDYKDSYEQYF.

The chain links TRBV18 to TRBJ2-2; 8 nucleotides match TRBD1. Trimming cost V 3 bases and J 5 bases; bases outside gene matches: 8. The CDR3 totals 16 residues. Germline loops: CDR1 KGHSH, CDR2 LQKENI. CDR3 in amino acids: CASSPTTGDMTGELFF. The CDR3 region has the DNA TGTGCCAGCTCACCCACGACAGGGGATATGACCGGGGAGCTGTTTTTT.

This clone was found once. The chain carries TRBV6-2 or TRBV6-3 and TRBJ2-1; the D call may be TRBD1 or TRBD2 (5 bases each). V gave up 0 bases and J gave up 3 bases, with 12 bases separating them. Germline CDR1 and CDR2: MNHEY and SVGEGT. This CDR3 contains 16 residues. CDR3 loop: CASSYSRGRLYNEQFF. As DNA, the CDR3 is TGTGCCAGCAGTTACTCGAGGGGCCGCCTCTACAATGAGCAGTTCTTC.

This clone has just one count. This chain joins TRBV2 and TRBJ1-4; D gene ambiguous. This CDR3 has 13 amino acids. V lost 8 bases to trimming and J lost 1 base, with 8 bases between them. Germline values: CDR1 SNHLY, CDR2 FYNNEI. CDR3 loop: CASLRVTNEKLFF. The CDR3 DNA follows: TGTGCCAGCCTGCGGGTAACTAATGAAAAACTGTTTTTT.

This rearrangement joins TRBV19 to TRBJ1-5; D ambiguous. Germline CDR1 and CDR2: LNHDA and SQIVND (reference sequence). The CDR3 covers 14 residues. Trimming took off 4 bases at V and 6 bases at J, with 13 bases between the two ends. In DNA, the CDR3 is TGTGCCAGTAGTAACGGAGGGCTTTCTCAGCCCCAGCATTTT. This codes for CASSNGGLSQPQHF.

This chain connects TRBV30 to TRBJ2-2, with a possible D match to TRBD2 (7 bases). V was pared by 0 bases and J by 4 bases, with 12 bases between. The CDR3 extends over 15 amino acids. In germline, CDR1 is GTSNPN, CDR2 SVGIG (reference sequence). CDR3 in DNA: TGTGCCTGGAGTGTACGCGGGGGCCTCACCGGGGAGCTGTTTTTT. Its protein is CAWSVRGGLTGELFF.

V is TRBV7-8 and J is TRBJ1-2; D is uncertain. The V end lost 5 bases, the J end lost 7 bases, and 11 bases lay between the germline ends. CDR1 and CDR2 from the germline V gene are SGHVS and FQNEAQ. The CDR3 contains 12 residues. CDR3 in DNA: TGTGCCAGCAGCCTAGGAGCGGGTGGCTACACCTTC. Amino acids: CASSLGAGGYTF.